Given below is one TCR beta chain in context. It lacks a known antigen. The input lacks base qualities; no much larger clone sits a single base away. This entry comes from a study of shared clonotypes between healthy human individuals (dated by TCRdb to 2018 to 2020). Context from the whole study: The cohort comprised a couple of women and a few men aged 18 to 49 years. To increase sequencing depth and limit assay-specific biases, different laboratories used diverse techniques to prepare libraries and sequence TCR repertoires. Blood TCR repertoires of roughly five healthy adults were deeply sequenced to estimate repertoire size and the extent of clonotype sharing between individuals. For each donor, three plates each were used for CD4 naive and CD4 memory, two plates were used for CD8 naive, and one plate was used for CD8 memory. Each donor's leukapheresis produced roughly between about 0.8 and 10 billion PBMCs.

The research as a whole found: Estimated clonotype richness was generally larger for naive than for memory subsets. Based on pairwise subsampling, the degree of clonotype sharing among donors was expected to be affected by sequencing depth. Rarefaction of sorted-subset datasets indicated incomplete sequencing despite the large sequencing depth. When several donors were compared, the shared fraction of clonotypes was around 5% for naive CD4, about 4% for naive CD8, more than 2% for memory CD4, and roughly 0.43% for memory CD8. The small number of donors limited the genetic and exposure-history diversity represented. Only blood was sampled, and tissue TCR repertoires likely differ from those in blood. Higher generation probabilities were observed for clonotypes shared by all four sorted-subset donors than for non-shared clonotypes.

Using the deep immunoSEQ assay, TCR CDR3 regions were amplified from genomic DNA by multiplex PCR. Genomic DNA extracted from each cell subset was distributed evenly over all wells of several immunoSEQ 96-well plates, and each plate served as one replicate. Each replicate PCR for sorted subsets received roughly 200 ng genomic DNA, equal to about 30,000 T cell genomes. The purified libraries were quantified using a Qubit 3.0 fluorometer, sized with a Bioanalyzer 2100, and then quantified again using the KAPA Library Quantification kit. Every immunoSEQ 96-well plate was sequenced on a separate single-read 150-cycle Illumina NextSeq 550 flow cell. In the original analysis: Because only junctional sequences without quality scores were contained in the immunoSEQ output, filtering matching that applied to full-length reads could not be performed. To assign V/J genes and CDR3, sequences were annotated using PyIR, a Python wrapper for IgBLAST v1.9, with IMGT germline references. Reads with weak V/J assignments (E-value above 1e-6), missing CDR3, stop codons, out-of-frame junctions, or ambiguous translated residues were removed. V3J clonotypes were defined by identical inferred V gene, J gene, and CDR3 amino acid sequence. To compute the percentage overlap between repertoires, the number of shared unique clonotypes was divided by the size of the smaller repertoire. Repertoire richness was assessed with RTK rarefaction, the Chao1 estimator, and Recon v2.1 estimates of unobserved clonotypes. Generation probabilities for all TCRbeta clonotypes obtained by the gDNA method from a few donors were computed using OLGA. Not all clones reach the TCRdb copy of this immuneACCESS table, which keeps in-frame sequences only. Checked studies attribute under half of the gap to unresolved V genes and leave the rest unexplained. The V and J calls and clone size were taken over from that table, and D and trimming were inferred from the DNA. The sample table lists roughly 680,000 clones, around 77% of them with a count of one. The leading ten clones occupy 1.8% of the sample.

Healthy HIV-negative adults with no recently reported acute infections or vaccinations were included as donors. Every donor was a Caucasian adult residing in Nashville, Tennessee, USA. CD4+ T cells were enriched by magnetic negative selection; naive cells were then positively selected on CD45RA, and the negative fraction formed the memory subset. Blood was obtained by leukapheresis, after which PBMCs were separated by Ficoll-Histopaque density gradient centrifugation and cryopreserved in liquid nitrogen vapor phase. Purity and quantity of every magnetically sorted T cell population were checked by analytical flow cytometry. Each sorted fraction had its genomic DNA isolated and then quantified by UV absorbance on a Nanodrop 2000c. This TCR came from a woman aged 30 to 39 in good health. Sequenced sample: memory CD4+ T cells sorted from blood. The cell subset or site tag for this specimen amounts to: CD45RA-negative fraction.

DNA sequence: TGTGCCAGCAGTCACTACTATAGCAATCAGCCCCAGCATTTT. It specifies CASSHYYSNQPQHF. The V gene is TRBV7-2 and the J gene is TRBJ1-5, with no D gene named confidently. Deletion took 6 bases off V and 0 bases off J, with a span of 9 bases between the germline ends. From the cysteine through the phenylalanine, the CDR3 covers 14 amino acids. Only the CDR3 part of the read is kept: 42 bases, read in frame from the first base. The germline V gene supplies CDR1 SGHTA and CDR2 FQGNSA.